These 10 T cell receptor beta chains came from one sample sequenced in a study of shared clonotypes between healthy human individuals. Using immunoSEQ multiplex PCR, the repertoire was profiled, and TCRdb retains in-frame clones only, with some absent. Of about 450,000 clones in the sample, around 79% are singletons; the top ten hold about 13%. The sample was PBMCs. These receptors all come from a woman in her 40s in good health. Some clones in this sample may be carry-over from other donors' samples.

V and J are TRBV7-6 and TRBJ1-4, with D perhaps TRBD1 (5 bases). Germline V gives CDR1 SGHVS, CDR2 FNYEAQ. The length of the CDR3 is 16 residues. V lost 1 base and J 6 bases, leaving 15 bases between the germline ends. CDR3 nucleotide sequence: TGTGCCAGCAGCTTAGACCGGGGCCCCAGAGATGAAAAACTGTTTTTT. This encodes CASSLDRGPRDEKLFF.

V and J are TRBV30 and TRBJ2-1, with TRBD1 identical over 7 bases. The trim removed 5 bases at V and 6 bases at J, leaving 1 base unmatched. This CDR3 has 11 residues. Germline values: CDR1 GTSNPN, CDR2 SVGIG (reference sequence). The CDR3 region is CAWAGGNEQFF. CDR3 nucleotides: TGTGCCTGGGCAGGGGGCAATGAGCAGTTCTTC.

The chain couples TRBV7-8 to TRBJ2-1, with D unclear. The V and J ends lost 8 bases and 1 base respectively, with 15 bases between them. The CDR3 consists of 15 residues. Germline loops: CDR1 SGHVS, CDR2 FQNEAQ. The CDR3 DNA reads as TGTGCCAGCGTAAGTGCCTCCCGGTCCTACAATGAGCAGTTCTTC. Translating gives CASVSASRSYNEQFF.

The chain uses TRBV11-2 and TRBJ2-4; 7 nucleotides line up with TRBD2. After removal of 2 bases from V and 0 bases from J, the junction contained 4 bases not matched to a gene. The CDR3 runs to 16 residues. Per the germline V gene, CDR1 is SGHAT and CDR2 is FQNNGV. CDR3 protein: CASSLQGGGAKNIQYF. CDR3 DNA sequence: TGTGCCAGCAGCTTACAGGGCGGGGGAGCCAAAAACATTCAGTACTTC.

As DNA, the CDR3 is TGTGCCAGCAGCCTTAGCGGAGGGCCCTACAATGAGCAGTTCTTC. Protein: CASSLSGGPYNEQFF. J is TRBJ2-1 and V is TRBV7-2; D is perhaps TRBD2 (6 bases). This CDR3 is built from 15 residues. The V and J ends lost 5 bases and 2 bases respectively, with 13 bases between them. Germline V gives CDR1 SGHTA, CDR2 FQGNSA.

The V and J genes are TRBV4-2 and TRBJ2-7; 9 bases are shared with TRBD2. Germline lookup yields CDR1 LGHNA and CDR2 YNFKEQ. This CDR3 contains 15 residues. V shed 1 base, J shed 6 bases, and the junction held 7 bases outside the gene matches. The CDR3 DNA sequence: TGTGCCAGCAGCCAAGTTCGGGCGGGAGGGACCGAGCAGTACTTC. Residues: CASSQVRAGGTEQYF.

The chain links TRBV5-6 to TRBJ2-7; weak D call: TRBD2 (6 bases). This CDR3 is 14 amino acids long. V was shortened by 1 base and J by 3 bases, with 11 bases between the two germline ends. Germline V lookup: CDR1 SGHDT, CDR2 YYEEEE. The CDR3 reads CASSLTGTVYEQYF. Here the CDR3 DNA reads TGTGCCAGCAGCTTGACCGGGACTGTCTACGAGCAGTACTTC.

In its sample, this clone was seen many times. The chain links TRBV19 to TRBJ2-7; 7 nucleotides match TRBD2. The CDR3 runs to 15 residues. J gave up 3 bases and V 5 bases, and 10 bases lay outside the gene matches. CDR1 and CDR2 from the germline V gene are LNHDA and SQIVND (reference sequence). CDR3 sequence: CASSPRPSGYYEQYF. The DNA for the CDR3 is TGTGCCAGTAGTCCGAGGCCTAGCGGCTACTACGAGCAGTACTTC.

The V and J genes are TRBV30 and TRBJ1-1; D unresolved. V dropped 5 bases and J dropped 1 base, with 11 bases sitting between them. The CDR3 loop spans 13 amino acids. Germline-derived CDR1 and CDR2 are GTSNPN and SVGIG (reference sequence). The CDR3 loop is CAWGSETNTEAFF. Here the CDR3 DNA reads TGTGCCTGGGGGTCCGAAACGAACACTGAAGCTTTCTTT.

The gene calls are TRBV5-8 and TRBJ2-1; 11 bases map to TRBD1. Germline V gene sequence: CDR1 SGHTS, CDR2 YDEGEE. V lost 4 bases to trimming and J lost 0 bases; unmatched junction nucleotides: 6. There are 17 residues in the CDR3. CDR3 residues: CASSQRTGGISYNEQFF. As DNA, the CDR3 is TGTGCCAGCAGCCAGAGGACAGGGGGCATCTCCTACAATGAGCAGTTCTTC.